This T cell receptor (beta chain) was sequenced for a study of shared clonotypes between healthy human individuals. Method: immunoSEQ multiplex PCR; TCRdb's copy keeps in-frame clones and lacks some. The data show roughly 760,000 clones, with 74% seen just once and approximately 1.6% held by the top ten. The CDR3 has 15 amino acids. Germline V gene lookup returns CDR1 SNHLY and CDR2 FYNNEI. Trimming removed 6 bases from V and 6 bases from J; junction bases left unmatched: 6. This clone was found many times. Sequenced: memory CD4+ T cells sorted from blood. Subset here: CD45RA-negative fraction. This TCR was recovered from a woman in her thirties in good health. V gene TRBV2 combines with J gene TRBJ2-1; 12 bases align to TRBD2. Written as DNA, the CDR3 is TGTGCCAGCAGGAGACTAGCGGGGGCCTTCAATGAGCAGTTCTTC. This sequence encodes CASRRLAGAFNEQFF.